Listed here are 15 T cell receptor beta chains from one sample, sequenced in a study of T cell responses to AZD1222 COVID-19 vaccine. TCRdb keeps only in-frame clones here, not all; method: immunoSEQ multiplex PCR. The sample comprises approximately 140,000 clones, roughly 92% of which are singletons, and about a tenth rests with the top ten. The sample consisted of peripheral blood, taken 28 days after the second AZD1222 dose. The receptors were gathered from an adult who received the AZD1222 COVID-19 vaccine.

This rearrangement joins TRBV28 to TRBJ2-7; 13 nucleotides agree with TRBD2. V lost 10 bases, J lost 5 bases, and 8 bases stayed unmatched. This CDR3 spans 14 amino acids. From germline, CDR1 is MDHEN and CDR2 SYDVKM. The CDR3 DNA reads as TGTGCCACACTAGCGGGAGGGCCGGGGAACGAGCAGTACTTC. Translation gives CATLAGGPGNEQYF. The full variable domain, its missing parts supplied by reference TRBV28 and TRBJ2-7, is DVKVTQSSRYLVKRTGEKVFLECVQDMDHENMFWYRQDPGLGLRLIYFSYDVKMKEKGDIPEGYSVSREKKERFSLILESASTNQTSMYLCATLAGGPGNEQYFGPGTRLTVT.

This chain links TRBV29-1 with TRBJ1-2; TRBD1 might be the D (6 bases). Germline V gives CDR1 SQVTM, CDR2 ANQGSEA. The germline V and J ends were trimmed by 4 bases and 3 bases, with 9 bases remaining between them. The CDR3 is 12 amino acids. This chain's CDR3 is CSVVGGYYGYTF. As DNA, the CDR3 is TGCAGCGTTGTCGGGGGCTACTATGGCTACACCTTC.

CDR3 DNA: TGTGCCACCAGCAGAGGGGTGGGGACAGCCGATTCACCCCTCCACTTT. Its translation: CATSRGVGTADSPLHF. This chain links TRBV15 with TRBJ1-6, with 7 bases lining up with TRBD1. Germline CDR1 LNHNV, CDR2 YYDKDF (reference sequence). Germline trimming cut 1 base from V and 8 bases from J; bases unmatched to any gene: 8. The CDR3 loop spans 16 amino acids.

This clone appeared once. The rearrangement uses TRBV28 and TRBJ1-2; a possible D gene is TRBD1 (5 bases). CDR1 and CDR2 from the germline V gene are MDHEN and SYDVKM. There are 14 residues in the CDR3. The ends were cut back, 2 bases at V and 1 base at J, with 8 bases in the middle. The CDR3 DNA reads TGTGCCAGCAGTTTAGGGGGACGTAACTATGGCTACACCTTC. Residues: CASSLGGRNYGYTF.

The J gene is TRBJ2-1, the V gene TRBV12-5; D is uncertain. This CDR3 contains 15 residues. Trimming shortened V by 5 bases and J by 5 bases, and 16 bases separated the two germline ends. Germline assignment: CDR1 LGHNT and CDR2 FRNRAP. This CDR3 is CASGHEAPSNNEQFF. The CDR3 DNA follows: TGTGCTAGTGGTCACGAGGCCCCTTCTAACAATGAGCAGTTCTTC.

The rearrangement links TRBV6-6 to TRBJ1-2, with D tentatively TRBD1 (5 bases). The germline CDR1 and CDR2 sequences are MNHNY and SVGAGI (reference sequence). V lost 5 bases and J lost 6, with 13 bases in between. The CDR3 is made up of 13 amino acids. As DNA, the CDR3 is TGTGCCAGCAGTGCTGGGGGAATCCATGGCTACACCTTC. Protein product: CASSAGGIHGYTF.

The chain links TRBV25-1 to TRBJ1-2, with D unclear. CDR3 size: 11 residues. Deletions cut 6 bases from V and 4 bases from J, with 6 bases between. Germline V lookup: CDR1 MGHDK, CDR2 SYGVNS. The CDR3 DNA follows: TGTGCCAGCAGCTCGGGCTATGGCTACACCTTC. Protein: CASSSGYGYTF.

This clone is a singleton in its sample. The V gene is TRBV9, the J gene TRBJ2-7, with TRBD2 matching over 12 bases. CDR1 SGDLS and CDR2 YYNGEE come from the germline V gene. The CDR3 runs to 19 residues. The J segment lost 4 bases and the V segment lost 4 bases, leaving 18 bases of the junction unmatched. The CDR3 DNA sequence: TGTGCCAGCAGCCCTCGGACTAGCGGGACCCCCCTGCTGGGATACGAGCAGTACTTC. It yields the protein CASSPRTSGTPLLGYEQYF.

There are a few counts of this clone. This chain connects TRBV25-1 to TRBJ1-6; D gene unclear. Trimming cost V 8 bases and J 12 bases, with 11 bases left between them. The CDR3 runs 11 residues. Germline CDR1 and CDR2: MGHDK and SYGVNS. In nucleotides, the CDR3 is TGTGCCAGCCGGTCGAAAGGACCCCTCCACTTT. Its translation: CASRSKGPLHF.

The genes are TRBV7-9 and TRBJ2-5; 15 bases line up with TRBD2. This CDR3 contains 16 residues. V shed 4 bases, J shed 5 bases, and the junction held 5 bases outside the gene matches. Germline V gives CDR1 SEHNR, CDR2 FQNEAQ (reference sequence). The CDR3 loop reads CASSSGLAGGSETQYF. CDR3 DNA: TGTGCCAGCAGCTCGGGACTAGCGGGGGGCAGCGAGACCCAGTACTTC.

The chain carries TRBV29-1 and TRBJ2-5, with 7 positions matching TRBD1. The germline CDR1 and CDR2 sequences are SQVTM and ANQGSEA. V shed 5 bases, J shed 2 bases, and the junction held 8 bases outside the gene matches. The CDR3 consists of 14 residues. The CDR3 reads CSVPPGQRQETQYF. In DNA, the CDR3 is TGCAGCGTTCCCCCGGGACAGAGGCAAGAGACCCAGTACTTC.

The chain employs TRBV6-5 and TRBJ1-1; 7 positions match TRBD1. The trim removed 6 bases at V and 2 bases at J, leaving 6 bases unmatched. This CDR3 is 14 amino acids long. Germline loops: CDR1 MNHEY, CDR2 SVGAGI. CDR3 nucleotides: TGTGCCAGCAGGAAGGGACAGCCAAACACTGAAGCTTTCTTT. This translates into CASRKGQPNTEAFF.

The chain is built from TRBV29-1 and TRBJ1-2; D ambiguous. V gave up 0 bases and J gave up 3 bases, with 14 bases separating them. Germline V gene data show CDR1 as SQVTM and CDR2 as ANQGSEA. There are 15 residues in the CDR3. CDR3 bases: TGCAGCGTTGAAGATGCGGCCGGGCGCCACTATGGCTACACCTTC. Protein: CSVEDAAGRHYGYTF.

This clone was detected once. V is TRBV27 and J is TRBJ1-5; 9 bases are shared with TRBD1. This CDR3 has 15 amino acids. V was clipped by 1 base and J by 4 bases; unmatched bases: 2. CDR1 and CDR2 (germline): MNHEY, SMNVEV (reference sequence). The CDR3 sequence is CASSLFGTGNQPQHF. The CDR3 coding sequence is TGTGCCAGCAGTTTATTTGGGACAGGGAATCAGCCCCAGCATTTT.

The chain joins TRBV19 to TRBJ2-2; D gene ambiguous. The germline V gene encodes CDR1 LNHDA and CDR2 SQIVND (reference sequence). The CDR3 consists of 15 residues. Trimming cost V 5 bases and J 2 bases, with 12 bases left between them. CDR3 nucleotide sequence: TGTGCCAGTAGTTCCACTTGGAATAACACCGGGGAGCTGTTTTTT. Amino acid sequence: CASSSTWNNTGELFF.